The T cell receptor beta chain described here comes from a study of identical twins. Germline V CDR1 and CDR2: DFQATT, SNEGSKA (reference sequence). The CDR3 runs 15 residues. Trimming shortened V by 0 bases and J by 8 bases, and 18 bases separated the two germline ends. TCRdb re-analysed the 5' RACE reads in MiXCR, keeping a single row per CDR3 protein. The table has hundreds of thousands of distinct CDR3 sequences, around 24% seen once; the top ten hold around 3%. In addition, the sample was reused for a study of T cells expressing NK-cell markers. That study adds: It was sorted CD3+CD56+NKG2C+, CD3+CD56+NKG2C- and CD3+CD56-NKG2C+ T cells that supplied the TCR beta repertoires. Leadership of the CD3+CD56-NKG2C+ fraction also belonged to these clonotypes in four donors.

The sequencing input was CD4+ T cells sorted from blood. This TCR derives from a woman between 18 and 30 years old in good health. V is TRBV20-1 and J is TRBJ2-3; possibly TRBD2 for D (6 bases). CDR3 loop: CSARDPQEGWGTQYF. The CDR3 coding sequence is TGCAGTGCTAGAGATCCCCAGGAGGGGTGGGGTACGCAGTATTTT.